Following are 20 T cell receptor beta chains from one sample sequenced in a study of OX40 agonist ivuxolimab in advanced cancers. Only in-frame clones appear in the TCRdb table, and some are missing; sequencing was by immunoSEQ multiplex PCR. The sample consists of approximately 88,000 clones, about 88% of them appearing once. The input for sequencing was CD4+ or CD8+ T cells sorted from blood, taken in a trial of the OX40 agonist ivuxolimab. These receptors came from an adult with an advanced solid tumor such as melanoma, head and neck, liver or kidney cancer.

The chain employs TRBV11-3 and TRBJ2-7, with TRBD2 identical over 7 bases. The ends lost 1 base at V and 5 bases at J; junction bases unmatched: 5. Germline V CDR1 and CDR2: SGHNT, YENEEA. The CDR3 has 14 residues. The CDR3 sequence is CASSLGAGEDEQYF. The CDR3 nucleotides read TGTGCCAGCAGCTTAGGGGCGGGGGAGGACGAGCAGTACTTC.

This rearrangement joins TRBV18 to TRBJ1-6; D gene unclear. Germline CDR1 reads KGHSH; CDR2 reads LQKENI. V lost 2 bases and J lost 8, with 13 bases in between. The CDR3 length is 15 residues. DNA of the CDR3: TGTGCCAGCTCACCAGATAAATCGCGGGATTCACCCCTCCACTTT. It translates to CASSPDKSRDSPLHF.

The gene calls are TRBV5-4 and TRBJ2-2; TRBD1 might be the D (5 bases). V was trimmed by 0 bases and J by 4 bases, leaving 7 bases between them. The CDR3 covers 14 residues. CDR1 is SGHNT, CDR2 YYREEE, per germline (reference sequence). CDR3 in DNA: TGTGCCAGCAGCTTGGGGACAAGCACCGGGGAGCTGTTTTTT. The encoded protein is CASSLGTSTGELFF.

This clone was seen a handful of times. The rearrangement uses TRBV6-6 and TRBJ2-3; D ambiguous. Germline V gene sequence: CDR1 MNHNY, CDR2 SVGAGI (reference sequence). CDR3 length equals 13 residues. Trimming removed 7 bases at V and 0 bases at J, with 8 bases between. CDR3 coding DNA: TGTGCCAGCACCGCCGGGAGCACAGATACGCAGTATTTT. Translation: CASTAGSTDTQYF.

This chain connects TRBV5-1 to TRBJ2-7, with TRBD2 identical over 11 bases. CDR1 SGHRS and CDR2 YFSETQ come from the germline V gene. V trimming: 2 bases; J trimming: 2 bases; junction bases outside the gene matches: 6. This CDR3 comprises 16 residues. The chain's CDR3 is CASSLGIAGGPYEQYF. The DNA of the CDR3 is TGCGCCAGCAGCTTAGGGATAGCGGGGGGGCCCTACGAGCAGTACTTC.

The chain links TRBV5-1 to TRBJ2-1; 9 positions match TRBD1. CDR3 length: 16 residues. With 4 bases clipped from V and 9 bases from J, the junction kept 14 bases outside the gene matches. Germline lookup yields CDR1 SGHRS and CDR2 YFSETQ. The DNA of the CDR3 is TGCGCCAGCAGCAGTTCCGGGACAGGGTTGTTAACTGAGCAGTTCTTC. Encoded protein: CASSSSGTGLLTEQFF.

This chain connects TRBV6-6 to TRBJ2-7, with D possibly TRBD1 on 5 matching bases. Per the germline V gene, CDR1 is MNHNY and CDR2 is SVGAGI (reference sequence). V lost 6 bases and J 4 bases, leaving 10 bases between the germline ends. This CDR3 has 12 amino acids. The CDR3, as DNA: TGTGCCAGCAGGAGGACACCGTACGAGCAGTACTTC. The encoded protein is CASRRTPYEQYF.

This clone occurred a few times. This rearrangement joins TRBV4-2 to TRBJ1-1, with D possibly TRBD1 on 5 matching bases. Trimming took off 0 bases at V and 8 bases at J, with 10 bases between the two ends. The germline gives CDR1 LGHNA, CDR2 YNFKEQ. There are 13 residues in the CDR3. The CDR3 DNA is TGTGCCAGCAGCCAAGAAAAGGGGTTCGAAGCTTTCTTT. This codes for CASSQEKGFEAFF.

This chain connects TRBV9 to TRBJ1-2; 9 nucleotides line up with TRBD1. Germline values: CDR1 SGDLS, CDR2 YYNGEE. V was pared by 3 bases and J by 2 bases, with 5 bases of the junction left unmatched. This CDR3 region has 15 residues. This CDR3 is CASSEQGARNYGYTF. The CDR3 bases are TGTGCCAGCAGCGAACAGGGGGCCCGAAACTATGGCTACACCTTC.

Written as DNA, the CDR3 is TGTGCCAGCCTCTTCGGGATCCTGTTTGAAGAGACCCAGTACTTC. This sequence encodes CASLFGILFEETQYF. The rearrangement joins TRBV2 to TRBJ2-5, with a tentative D call TRBD2 (5 bases). Trimming removed 8 bases at V and 3 bases at J, with 19 bases between. CDR1 and CDR2 from the germline V gene are SNHLY and FYNNEI. The CDR3 runs 15 residues.

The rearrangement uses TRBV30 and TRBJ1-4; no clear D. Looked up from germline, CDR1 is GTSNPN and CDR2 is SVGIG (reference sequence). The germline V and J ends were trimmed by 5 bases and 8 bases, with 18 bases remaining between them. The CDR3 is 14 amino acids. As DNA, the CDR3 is TGTGCCTGGGGCGCCTCCTCTACGGGGGAAAAACTGTTTTTT. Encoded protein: CAWGASSTGEKLFF.

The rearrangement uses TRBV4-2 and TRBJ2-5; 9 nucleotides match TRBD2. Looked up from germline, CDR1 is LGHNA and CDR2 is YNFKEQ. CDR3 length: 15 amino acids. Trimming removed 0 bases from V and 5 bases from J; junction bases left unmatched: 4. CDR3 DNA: TGTGCCAGCAGCCAAGAGGGCGGGGGGGCGGAGACCCAGTACTTC. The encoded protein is CASSQEGGGAETQYF.

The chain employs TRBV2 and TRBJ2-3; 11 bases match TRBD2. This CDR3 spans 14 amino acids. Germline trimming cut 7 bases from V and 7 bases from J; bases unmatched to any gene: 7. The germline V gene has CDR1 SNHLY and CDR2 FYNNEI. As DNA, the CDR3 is TGTGCCAGCACCCTAGCGGGGGGCCCCAATACGCAGTATTTT. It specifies CASTLAGGPNTQYF.

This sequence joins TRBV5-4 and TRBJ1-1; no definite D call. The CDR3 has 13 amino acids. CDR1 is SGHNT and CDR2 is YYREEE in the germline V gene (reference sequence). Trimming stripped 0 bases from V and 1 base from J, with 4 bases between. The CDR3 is CASSLDPNTEAFF. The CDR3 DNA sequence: TGTGCCAGCAGCTTGGACCCGAACACTGAAGCTTTCTTT. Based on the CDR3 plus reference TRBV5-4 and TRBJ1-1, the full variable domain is ETGVTQSPTHLIKTRGQQVTLRCSSQSGHNTVSWYQQALGQGPQFIFQYYREEENGRGNFPPRFSGLQFPNYSSELNVNALELDDSALYLCASSLDPNTEAFFGQGTRLTVV.

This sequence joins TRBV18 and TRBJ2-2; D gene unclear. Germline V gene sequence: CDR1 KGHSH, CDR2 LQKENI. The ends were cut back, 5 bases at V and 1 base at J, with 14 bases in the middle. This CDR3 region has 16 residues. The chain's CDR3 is CASSLPAAGNTGELFF. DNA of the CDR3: TGTGCCAGCTCATTACCAGCCGCAGGGAACACCGGGGAGCTGTTTTTT.

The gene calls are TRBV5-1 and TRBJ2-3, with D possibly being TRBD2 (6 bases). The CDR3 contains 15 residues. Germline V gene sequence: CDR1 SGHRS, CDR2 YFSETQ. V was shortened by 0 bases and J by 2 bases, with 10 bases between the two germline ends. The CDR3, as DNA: TGCGCCAGCAGCTTGGGGGGGGACCCCACAGATACGCAGTATTTT. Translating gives CASSLGGDPTDTQYF.

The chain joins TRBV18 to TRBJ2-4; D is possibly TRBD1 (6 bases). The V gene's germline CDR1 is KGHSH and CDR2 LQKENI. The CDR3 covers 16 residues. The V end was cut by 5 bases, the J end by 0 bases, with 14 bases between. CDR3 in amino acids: CASSMYEGVAKNIQYF. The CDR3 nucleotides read TGTGCCAGCTCAATGTACGAGGGGGTAGCCAAAAACATTCAGTACTTC.

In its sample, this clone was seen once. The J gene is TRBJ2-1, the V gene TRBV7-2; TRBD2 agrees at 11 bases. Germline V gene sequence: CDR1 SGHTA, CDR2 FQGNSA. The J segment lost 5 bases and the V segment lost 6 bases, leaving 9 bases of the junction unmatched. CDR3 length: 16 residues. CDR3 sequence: CASRLAGTSGNNEQFF. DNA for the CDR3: TGTGCCAGCAGACTCGCCGGGACTAGCGGTAACAATGAGCAGTTCTTC.

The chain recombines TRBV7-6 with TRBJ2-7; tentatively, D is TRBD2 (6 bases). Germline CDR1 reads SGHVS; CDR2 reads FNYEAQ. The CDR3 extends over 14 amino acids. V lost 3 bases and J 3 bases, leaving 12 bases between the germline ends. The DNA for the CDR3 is TGTGCCAGCAGCTTCGGGGGTACAAGCTACGAGCAGTACTTC. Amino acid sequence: CASSFGGTSYEQYF.

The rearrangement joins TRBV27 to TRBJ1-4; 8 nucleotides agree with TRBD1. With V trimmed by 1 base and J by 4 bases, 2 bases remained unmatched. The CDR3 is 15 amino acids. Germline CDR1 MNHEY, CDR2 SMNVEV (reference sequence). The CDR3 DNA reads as TGTGCCAGCAGTTTATACAGGGGGGGTAATGAAAAACTGTTTTTT. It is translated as CASSLYRGGNEKLFF. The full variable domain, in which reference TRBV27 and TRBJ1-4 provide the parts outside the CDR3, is EAQVTQNPRYLITVTGKKLTVTCSQNMNHEYMSWYRQDPGLGLRQIYYSMNVEVTDKGDVPEGYKVSRKEKRNFPLILESPSPNQTSLYFCASSLYRGGNEKLFFGSGTQLSVL.